The 6 T cell receptor beta chains below come from one sample, sequenced in a study of T-cell reconstitution after alpha-beta-depleted transplantation in children. It was with unique molecular identifiers that the TCRbeta library was prepared. TCRdb re-derived calls from the PCR reads in MiXCR, one entry per CDR3 protein. The sample has approximately 430,000 distinct CDR3 sequences, about 17% seen once. This sample comprised PBMCs, mostly from graft donor cells, obtained 360 days after TCRalphabeta/CD19-depleted stem cell transplant. These receptors were collected from a boy younger than two who had a stem cell transplant for Wiskott-Aldrich syndrome, so the T cells may come from the graft donor.

This sequence joins TRBV10-2 and TRBJ2-2; TRBD2 is a possible D gene (5 bases). Germline CDR1 is WSHSY and CDR2 is SAAADI. The CDR3 extends over 14 amino acids. Trimming cost V 5 bases and J 6 bases, with 13 bases left between them. Here the CDR3 DNA reads TGCGCCAGCAGTTCAGCGGTTCTTTCCGGGGAGCTGTTTTTT. Encoded protein: CASSSAVLSGELFF.

This clonotype was observed a few times. J is TRBJ2-3 and V is TRBV30, with 9 bases matching TRBD1. Germline CDR1 is GTSNPN and CDR2 is SVGIG (reference sequence). The CDR3 spans 14 residues. After removal of 5 bases from V and 6 bases from J, the junction contained 9 bases not matched to a gene. CDR3 sequence reads: CAWCLQGAWDTQYF. For the CDR3, the DNA is TGTGCCTGGTGCCTACAGGGGGCGTGGGATACGCAGTATTTT.

The chain links TRBV14 to TRBJ2-7; no firm D call. Looked up from germline, CDR1 is SGHDN and CDR2 is FVKESK. The V and J ends lost 1 base and 3 bases respectively, with 13 bases between them. This CDR3 contains 15 residues. The chain's CDR3 is CASSQVLATGYEQYF. Here the CDR3 DNA reads TGTGCCAGCAGCCAAGTTTTAGCTACGGGCTACGAGCAGTACTTC.

This chain links TRBV6-1 with TRBJ2-1; the D is unclear. The ends were cut back, 8 bases at V and 0 bases at J, with 14 bases in the middle. There are 15 residues in the CDR3. Germline-derived CDR1 and CDR2 are MNHNS and SASEGT. The CDR3 region has the DNA TGTGCCAGCGGCTCAAGGGCAAGCTCCTACAATGAGCAGTTCTTC. It codes for CASGSRASSYNEQFF.

This clonotype was observed a handful of times. The chain joins TRBV7-9 to TRBJ2-7; D remains unclear. The CDR3 runs to 17 residues. Germline V gives CDR1 SEHNR, CDR2 FQNEAQ (reference sequence). V lost 5 bases and J lost 3, with 23 bases in between. CDR3 sequence (DNA): TGTGCCAGCAGCAAAGCCGGGCCCCTTATGACCCTCTACGAGCAGTACTTC. Translating gives CASSKAGPLMTLYEQYF.

The chain joins TRBV5-6 to TRBJ1-1; D remains unclear. The germline V and J ends were trimmed by 0 bases and 9 bases, with 18 bases remaining between them. CDR1 is SGHDT, CDR2 YYEEEE, per germline. The CDR3 is made up of 15 amino acids. DNA for the CDR3: TGTGCCAGCAGCTTGGCGGGCTACTCTACCTCCCAAGCTTTCTTT. Amino acid sequence: CASSLAGYSTSQAFF. The complete variable domain, with remaining parts taken from reference TRBV5-6 and TRBJ1-1, reads DAGVTQSPTHLIKTRGQQVTLRCSPKSGHDTVSWYQQALGQGPQFIFQYYEEEERQRGNFPDRFSGHQFPNYSSELNVNALLLGDSALYLCASSLAGYSTSQAFFGQGTRLTVV.